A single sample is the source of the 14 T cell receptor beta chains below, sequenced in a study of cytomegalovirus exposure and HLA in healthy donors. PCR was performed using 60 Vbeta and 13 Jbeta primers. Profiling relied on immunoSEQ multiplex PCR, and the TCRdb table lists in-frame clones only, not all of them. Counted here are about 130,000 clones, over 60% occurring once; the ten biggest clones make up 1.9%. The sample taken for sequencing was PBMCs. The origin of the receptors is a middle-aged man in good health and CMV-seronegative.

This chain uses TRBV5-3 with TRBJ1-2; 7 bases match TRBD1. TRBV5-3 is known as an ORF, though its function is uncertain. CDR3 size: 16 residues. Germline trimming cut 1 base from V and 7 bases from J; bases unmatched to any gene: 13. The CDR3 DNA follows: TGTGCCAGAAGCTTGTGGTCCCGACAGGGAATCGGTGGCTACACCTTC. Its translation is CARSLWSRQGIGGYTF.

CDR3 residues: CASSPNLGQGAYGYTF. For the CDR3, the DNA is TGTGCCAGCTCACCCAACCTGGGACAGGGGGCCTATGGCTACACCTTC. The chain is built from TRBV18 and TRBJ1-2; 12 bases fit TRBD1. CDR3 length equals 16 residues. Germline values: CDR1 KGHSH, CDR2 LQKENI. Losses at the gene ends were 3 bases for V and 4 bases for J; bases not matched to a gene: 6.

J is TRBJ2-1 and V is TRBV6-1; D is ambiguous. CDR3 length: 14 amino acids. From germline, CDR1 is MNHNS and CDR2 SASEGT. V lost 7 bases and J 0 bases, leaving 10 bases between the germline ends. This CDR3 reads CASTPPSSYNEQFF. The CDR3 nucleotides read TGTGCCAGCACTCCCCCTAGCTCCTACAATGAGCAGTTCTTC.

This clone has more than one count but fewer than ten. The CDR3 loop reads CASSAALMNTEAFF. CDR3 bases: TGTGCCAGCAGCGCGGCGTTAATGAACACTGAAGCTTTCTTT. The chain recombines TRBV7-2 with TRBJ1-1; D gene unclear. Germline lookup yields CDR1 SGHTA and CDR2 FQGNSA. The ends were cut back, 5 bases at V and 0 bases at J, with 10 bases in the middle. The CDR3 sequence is 14 residues long.

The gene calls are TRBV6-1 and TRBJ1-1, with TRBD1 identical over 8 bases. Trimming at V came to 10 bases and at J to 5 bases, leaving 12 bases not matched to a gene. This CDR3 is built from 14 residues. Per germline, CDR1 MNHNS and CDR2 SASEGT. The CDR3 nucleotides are TGTGCCACCAGGACAGGGATAGAAAATACTGAAGCTTTCTTT. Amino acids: CATRTGIENTEAFF.

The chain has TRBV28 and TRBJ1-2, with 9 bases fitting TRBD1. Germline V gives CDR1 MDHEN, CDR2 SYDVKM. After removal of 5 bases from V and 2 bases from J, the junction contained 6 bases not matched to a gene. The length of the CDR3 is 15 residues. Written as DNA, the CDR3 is TGTGCCAGCAGTCAGGGGACAGGGAGAAACTATGGCTACACCTTC. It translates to CASSQGTGRNYGYTF.

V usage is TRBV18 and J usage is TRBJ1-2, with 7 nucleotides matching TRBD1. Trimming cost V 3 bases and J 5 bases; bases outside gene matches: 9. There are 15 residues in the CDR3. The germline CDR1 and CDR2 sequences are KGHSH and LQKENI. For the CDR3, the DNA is TGTGCCAGCTCACCCTCGGGTGCAGGGGGGTATGGCTACACCTTC. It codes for CASSPSGAGGYGYTF.

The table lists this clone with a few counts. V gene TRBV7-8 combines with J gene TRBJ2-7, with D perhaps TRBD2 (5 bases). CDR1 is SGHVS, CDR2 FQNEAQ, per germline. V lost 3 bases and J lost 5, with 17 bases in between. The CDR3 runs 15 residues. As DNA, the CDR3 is TGTGCCAGCAGCTTGGACTGGGCCCCATTGGACGAGCAGTACGTC. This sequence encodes CASSLDWAPLDEQYV.

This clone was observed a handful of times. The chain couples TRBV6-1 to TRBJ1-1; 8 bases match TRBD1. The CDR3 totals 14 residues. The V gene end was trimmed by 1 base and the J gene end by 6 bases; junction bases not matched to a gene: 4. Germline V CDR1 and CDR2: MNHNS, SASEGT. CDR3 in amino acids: CASSEGNRGAEAFF. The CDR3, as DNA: TGTGCCAGCAGTGAAGGGAACAGGGGGGCTGAAGCTTTCTTT.

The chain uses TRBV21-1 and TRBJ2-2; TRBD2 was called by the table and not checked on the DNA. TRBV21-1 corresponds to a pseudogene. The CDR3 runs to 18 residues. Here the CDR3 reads CASSKKGDRKDNTGELFF. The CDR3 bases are TGTGCCAGCAGCAAAAAGGGAGACCGCAAGGATAACACCGGGGAGCTGTTTTTT.

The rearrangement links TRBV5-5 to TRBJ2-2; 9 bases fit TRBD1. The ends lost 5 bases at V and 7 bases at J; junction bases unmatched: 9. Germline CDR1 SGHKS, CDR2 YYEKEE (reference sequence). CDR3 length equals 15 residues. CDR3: CASSTGTGIGGELFF. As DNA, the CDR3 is TGTGCCAGCAGTACCGGGACAGGGATTGGCGGGGAGCTGTTTTTT.

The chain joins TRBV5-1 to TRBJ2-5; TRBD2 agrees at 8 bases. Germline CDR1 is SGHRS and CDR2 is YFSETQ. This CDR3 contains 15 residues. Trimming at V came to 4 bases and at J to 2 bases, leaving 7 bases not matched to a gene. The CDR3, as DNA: TGCGCCAGCAGCGGTTCAGCGGGGGAACAAGAGACCCAGTACTTC. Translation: CASSGSAGEQETQYF.

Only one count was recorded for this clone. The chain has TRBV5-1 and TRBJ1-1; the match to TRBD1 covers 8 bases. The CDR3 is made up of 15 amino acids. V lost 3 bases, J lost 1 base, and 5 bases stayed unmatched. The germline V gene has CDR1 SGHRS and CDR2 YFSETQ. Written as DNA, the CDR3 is TGCGCCAGCAGCTCGACAGGGGTGGGGAACACTGAAGCTTTCTTT. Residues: CASSSTGVGNTEAFF.

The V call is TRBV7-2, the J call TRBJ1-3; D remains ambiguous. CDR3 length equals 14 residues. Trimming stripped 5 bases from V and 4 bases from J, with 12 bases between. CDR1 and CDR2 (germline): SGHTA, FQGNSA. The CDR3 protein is CASSPGEPGNTIYF. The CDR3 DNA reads TGTGCCAGCAGCCCCGGGGAACCCGGAAACACCATATATTTT.